This record covers a single TCR beta chain. Antigen: not known. This entry is derived from a study of monozygotic twins with inflammatory bowel disease. Study-level results: Concordance status among twins (concordant versus discordant) showed no link to repertoire similarity, possibly from limited power. Patients received differing immunosuppressive treatments, which may have added variability to their repertoires. Among IBD patients, fewer clonotypes were shared with others than among healthy twins, especially with disease activity.

Each donor gave less than 3 ml of peripheral blood. CDR3 length: 11 amino acids. TCRdb re-called the 5' RACE reads and shows each CDR3 protein once, DNA omitted. The sample's table shows about 300,000 distinct CDR3 sequences. This chain joins TRBV12-3 or TRBV12-4 and TRBJ2-7. What was sequenced was blood. This TCR was recovered from a human donor with ulcerative colitis or Crohn's disease, or a healthy co-twin of an affected twin (not recorded which). The CDR3 reads CASSFWKEQYF.